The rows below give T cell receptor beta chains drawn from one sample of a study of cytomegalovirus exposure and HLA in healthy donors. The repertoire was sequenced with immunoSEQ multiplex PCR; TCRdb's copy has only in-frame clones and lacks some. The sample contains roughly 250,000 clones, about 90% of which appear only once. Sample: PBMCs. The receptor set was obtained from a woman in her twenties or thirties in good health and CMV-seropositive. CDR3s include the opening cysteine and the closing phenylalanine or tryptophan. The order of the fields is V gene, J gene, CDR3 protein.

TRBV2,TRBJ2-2,CASSHTTILGVVAGELFF
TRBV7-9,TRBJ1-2,CASSVGQDYGYTF
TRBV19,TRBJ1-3,CASSPRVGGNTIYF
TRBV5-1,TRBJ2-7,CASSLWDRGGEQYF
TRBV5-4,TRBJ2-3,CASSLLAGGPGTDTQYF
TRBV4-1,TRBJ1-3,CASSPKPGTGTLYSGNTIYF
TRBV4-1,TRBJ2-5,CASSQDLSGSGSKTQYF
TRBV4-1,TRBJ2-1,CASSQDFALEIRGNEQFF
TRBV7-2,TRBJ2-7,CASSSKPGLASEQYF
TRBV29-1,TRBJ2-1,CSVELFGTGRNEQFF
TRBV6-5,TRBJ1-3,CASSSGFSGNTIYF
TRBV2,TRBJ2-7,CATTDGTYEQYF
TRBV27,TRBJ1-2,CASSLIAGTTNYGYTF
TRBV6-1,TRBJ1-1,CASSEAINRGISEAFF
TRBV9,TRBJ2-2,CASSVSQATGELFF
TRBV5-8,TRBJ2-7,CASSSRAGGYEQYF
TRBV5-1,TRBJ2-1,CASSLLAGPLYNEQFF
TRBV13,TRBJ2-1,CASSEEGLANEQFF
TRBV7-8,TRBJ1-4,CASSRIWTGTNEKLFF
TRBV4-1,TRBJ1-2,CASSPDREDGYTF
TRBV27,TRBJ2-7,CASSFMTSGRVYEQYF
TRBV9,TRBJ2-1,CASSSGGSGRDEQFF
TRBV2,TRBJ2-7,CASSGLISSYEQYF
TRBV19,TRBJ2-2,CASSPQRSGTGELFF
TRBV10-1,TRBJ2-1,CASSGPGTSGIHNEQFF
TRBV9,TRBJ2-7,CASSDEREFPYEQYF
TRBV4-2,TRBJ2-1,CASSQETNLASSYNEQFF
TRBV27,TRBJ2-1,CASVLGYEQFF
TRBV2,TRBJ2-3,CASSEAVVEREFSDTQYF
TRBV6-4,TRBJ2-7,CASSGTGIHEQYF
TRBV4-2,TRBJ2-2,CASSQDTSGWKVDTGELFF
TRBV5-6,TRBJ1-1,CASSLLKGDTEAFF
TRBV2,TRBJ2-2,CASSEEGRGNTGELFF
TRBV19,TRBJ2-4,CATRGQGGIQYF
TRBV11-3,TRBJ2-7,CASSFLAGVPHEQYF
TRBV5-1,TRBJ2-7,CASSLVTGSGRPPLDEQYF
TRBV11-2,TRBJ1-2,CASSFAGSGINYGYTF
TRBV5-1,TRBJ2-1,CASSGSGKGSYNEQFF
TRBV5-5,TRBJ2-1,CASSFGQVPTYNEQFF
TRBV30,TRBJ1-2,CAWDPGARGYGYTF
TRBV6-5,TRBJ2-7,CASSPGLDYEQYF
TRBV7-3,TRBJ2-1,CASSLGSGMSNEQFF
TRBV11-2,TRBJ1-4,CASSLAAMTGKGEKLFF
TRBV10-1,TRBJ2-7,CASSAGTSNEQYF
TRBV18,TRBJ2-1,CASSPSGQGYNEQFF
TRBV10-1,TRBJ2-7,CASRQSGAYEQYF
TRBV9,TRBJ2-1,CASSEVGSSYNEQFF
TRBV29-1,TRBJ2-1,CSVAPGLAGVRSYNEQFF
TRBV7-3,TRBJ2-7,CASSLSQDYEQYF
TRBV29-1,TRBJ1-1,CSVAQTFEAFF
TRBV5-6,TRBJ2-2,CASSLRGAGNTGELFF
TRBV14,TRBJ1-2,CASSQKALGPTYGYTF
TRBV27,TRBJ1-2,CASSYGQGPNYGYTF
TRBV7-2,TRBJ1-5,CASSSGQPQHF